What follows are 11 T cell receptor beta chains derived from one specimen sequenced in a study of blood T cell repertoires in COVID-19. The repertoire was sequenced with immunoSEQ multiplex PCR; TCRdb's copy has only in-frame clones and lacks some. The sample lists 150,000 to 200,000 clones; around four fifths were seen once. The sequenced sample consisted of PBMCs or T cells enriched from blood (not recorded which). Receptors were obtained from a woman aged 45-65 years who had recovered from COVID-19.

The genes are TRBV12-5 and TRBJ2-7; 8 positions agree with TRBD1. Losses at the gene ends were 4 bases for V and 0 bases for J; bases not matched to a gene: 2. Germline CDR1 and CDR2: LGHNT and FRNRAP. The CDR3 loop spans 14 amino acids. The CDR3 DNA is TGTGCTAGTGGTTCCGGGACAGGCTCCTACGAGCAGTACTTC. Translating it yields CASGSGTGSYEQYF.

Written as DNA, the CDR3 is TGTGCCAGCAGCTTAAGTAGCGACTTAGGAAGTCTGGGGGCATACACCTTC. It codes for CASSLSSDLGSLGAYTF. V and J are TRBV11-3 and TRBJ1-2; tentative D call: TRBD1 (6 bases). Trimming removed 2 bases at V and 11 bases at J, with 27 bases between. Germline V gives CDR1 SGHNT, CDR2 YENEEA. This CDR3 region has 17 residues.

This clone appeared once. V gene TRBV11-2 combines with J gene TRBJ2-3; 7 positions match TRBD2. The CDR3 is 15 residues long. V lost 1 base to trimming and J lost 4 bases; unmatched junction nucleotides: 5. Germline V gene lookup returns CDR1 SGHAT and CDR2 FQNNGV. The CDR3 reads CASSLAGRGSDTQYF. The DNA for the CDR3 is TGTGCCAGCAGCTTAGCAGGGAGGGGTTCAGATACGCAGTATTTT.

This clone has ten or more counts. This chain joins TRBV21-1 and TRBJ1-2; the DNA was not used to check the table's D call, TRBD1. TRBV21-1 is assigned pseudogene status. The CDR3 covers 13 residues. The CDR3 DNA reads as TGTGCCAGCAACGAGGGGACAGGGAATGGCTACACCTTC. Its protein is CASNEGTGNGYTF.

CDR3 sequence (DNA): TGTGCCAGCAGTGACGTAAGGGGCGGAAACACCATATATTTT. This translates into CASSDVRGGNTIYF. The chain is built from TRBV27 and TRBJ1-3; D might be TRBD1 (5 bases). Trimming pared 5 bases from V and 4 bases from J, leaving 12 bases between. CDR1 is MNHEY, CDR2 SMNVEV, per germline (reference sequence). The CDR3 length is 14 residues.

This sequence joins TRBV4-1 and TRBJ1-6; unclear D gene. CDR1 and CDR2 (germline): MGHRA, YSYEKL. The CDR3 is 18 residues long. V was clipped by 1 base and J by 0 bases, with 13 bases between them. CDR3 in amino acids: CASSQGLRGSSYNSPLHF. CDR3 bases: TGCGCCAGCAGCCAAGGTTTGCGTGGGAGCTCCTATAATTCACCCCTCCACTTT.

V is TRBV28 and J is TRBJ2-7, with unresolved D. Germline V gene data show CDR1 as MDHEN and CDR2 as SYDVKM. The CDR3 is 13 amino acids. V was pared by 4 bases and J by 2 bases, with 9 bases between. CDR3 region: CASSSTPTYEQYF. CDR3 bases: TGTGCCAGCAGTTCGACTCCTACCTACGAGCAGTACTTC.

CDR3 nucleotides: TGTGCCACCAGTGATGCGACAGGGAGTTATACCGGGGAGCTGTTTTTT. Translation: CATSDATGSYTGELFF. The gene calls are TRBV24-1 and TRBJ2-2, with 7 bases lining up with TRBD1. J lost 5 bases, V lost 3 bases, and 8 bases had no gene match. Germline V CDR1 and CDR2: KGHDR, SFDVKD. This CDR3 has 16 amino acids.

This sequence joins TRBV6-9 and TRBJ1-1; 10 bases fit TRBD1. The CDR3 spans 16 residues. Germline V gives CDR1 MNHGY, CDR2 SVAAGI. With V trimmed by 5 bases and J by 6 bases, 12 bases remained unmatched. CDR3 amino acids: CASSQPSGQGRPEAFF. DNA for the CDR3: TGTGCCAGCAGTCAACCTTCGGGACAGGGGCGGCCTGAAGCTTTCTTT.

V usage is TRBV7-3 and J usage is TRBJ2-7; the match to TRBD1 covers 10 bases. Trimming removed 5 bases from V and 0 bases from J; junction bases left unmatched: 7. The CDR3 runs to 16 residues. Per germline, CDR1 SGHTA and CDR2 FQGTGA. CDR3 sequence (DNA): TGTGCCAGCAGCAGGACCGGGACAGGGGCCTCCTACGAGCAGTACTTC. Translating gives CASSRTGTGASYEQYF.

The DNA of the CDR3 is TGTGCCAGTAGAAACCAGGGTCCTAATGAAAAACTGTTTTTT. Protein sequence: CASRNQGPNEKLFF. The rearrangement uses TRBV19 and TRBJ1-4; D perhaps matches TRBD1 (5 bases). Germline values: CDR1 LNHDA, CDR2 SQIVND (reference sequence). Trimming left V 6 bases short and J 3 bases short, with 11 bases between. This CDR3 has 14 residues.